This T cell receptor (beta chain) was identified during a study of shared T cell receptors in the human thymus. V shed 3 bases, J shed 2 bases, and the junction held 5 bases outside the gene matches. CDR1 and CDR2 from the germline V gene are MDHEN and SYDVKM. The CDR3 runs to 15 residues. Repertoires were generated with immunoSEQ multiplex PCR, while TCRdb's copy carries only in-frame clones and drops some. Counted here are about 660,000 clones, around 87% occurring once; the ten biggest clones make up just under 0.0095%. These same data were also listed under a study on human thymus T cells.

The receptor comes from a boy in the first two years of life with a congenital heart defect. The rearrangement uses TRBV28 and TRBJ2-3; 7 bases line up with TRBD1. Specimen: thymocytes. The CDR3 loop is CASSFRQGSTDTQYF. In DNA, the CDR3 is TGTGCCAGCAGTTTCAGACAGGGTTCCACAGATACGCAGTATTTT.